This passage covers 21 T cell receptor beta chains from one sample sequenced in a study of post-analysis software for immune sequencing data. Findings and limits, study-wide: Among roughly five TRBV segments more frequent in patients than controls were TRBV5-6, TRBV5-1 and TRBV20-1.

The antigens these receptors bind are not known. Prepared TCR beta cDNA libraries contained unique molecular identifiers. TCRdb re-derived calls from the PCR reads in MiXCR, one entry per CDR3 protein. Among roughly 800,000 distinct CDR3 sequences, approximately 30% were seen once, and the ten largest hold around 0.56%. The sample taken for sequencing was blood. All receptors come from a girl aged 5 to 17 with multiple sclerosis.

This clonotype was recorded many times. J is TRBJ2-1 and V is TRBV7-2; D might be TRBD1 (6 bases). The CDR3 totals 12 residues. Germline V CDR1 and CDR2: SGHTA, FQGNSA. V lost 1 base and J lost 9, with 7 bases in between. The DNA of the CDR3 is TGTGCCAGCAGCTTAGTAGGGGGTGAGCAGTTCTTC. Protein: CASSLVGGEQFF.

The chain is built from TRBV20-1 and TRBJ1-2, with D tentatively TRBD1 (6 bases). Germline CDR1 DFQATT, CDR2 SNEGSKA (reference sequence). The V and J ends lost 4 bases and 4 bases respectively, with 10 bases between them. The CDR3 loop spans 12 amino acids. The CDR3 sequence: CSANGQSYGYTF. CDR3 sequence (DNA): TGCAGTGCTAACGGACAGAGCTATGGCTACACCTTC.

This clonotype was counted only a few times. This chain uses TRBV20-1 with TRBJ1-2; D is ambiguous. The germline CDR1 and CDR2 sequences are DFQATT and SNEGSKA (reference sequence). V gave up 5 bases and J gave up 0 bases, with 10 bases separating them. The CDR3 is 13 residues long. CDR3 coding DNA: TGCAGTGCTCGGCGGGAAACTAACTATGGCTACACCTTC. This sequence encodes CSARRETNYGYTF.

The CDR3 DNA is TGTGCCAGCAGCCTCAGAGATTTGAGGGACAGAACACCAAACACTGAAGCTTTCTTT. Translating it yields CASSLRDLRDRTPNTEAFF. The chain joins TRBV14 to TRBJ1-1, with TRBD1 identical over 7 bases. V shed 4 bases, J shed 2 bases, and the junction held 19 bases outside the gene matches. CDR1 is SGHDN and CDR2 is FVKESK in the germline V gene. CDR3 length equals 19 residues.

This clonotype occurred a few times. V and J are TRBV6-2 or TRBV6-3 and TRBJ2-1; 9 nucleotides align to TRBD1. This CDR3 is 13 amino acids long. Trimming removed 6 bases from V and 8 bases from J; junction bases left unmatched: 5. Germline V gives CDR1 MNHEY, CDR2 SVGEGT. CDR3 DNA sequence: TGTGCCAGCAGAGGGACAGGGTTCTATGAGCAGTTCTTC. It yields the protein CASRGTGFYEQFF.

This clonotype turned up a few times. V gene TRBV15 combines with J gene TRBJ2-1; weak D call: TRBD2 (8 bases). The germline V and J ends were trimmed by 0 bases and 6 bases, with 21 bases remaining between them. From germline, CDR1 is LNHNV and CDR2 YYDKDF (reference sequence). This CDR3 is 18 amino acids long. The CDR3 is CATSRENQGGAGGNEQFF. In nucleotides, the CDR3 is TGTGCCACCAGCAGAGAAAATCAGGGGGGGGCGGGAGGCAATGAGCAGTTCTTC.

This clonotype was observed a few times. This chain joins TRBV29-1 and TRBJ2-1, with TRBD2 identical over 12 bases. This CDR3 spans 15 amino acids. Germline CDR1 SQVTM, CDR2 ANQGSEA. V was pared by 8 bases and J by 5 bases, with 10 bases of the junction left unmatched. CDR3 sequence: CSLRRRLAGDNEQFF. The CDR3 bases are TGCAGCCTTAGGAGGCGACTAGCGGGAGACAATGAGCAGTTCTTC.

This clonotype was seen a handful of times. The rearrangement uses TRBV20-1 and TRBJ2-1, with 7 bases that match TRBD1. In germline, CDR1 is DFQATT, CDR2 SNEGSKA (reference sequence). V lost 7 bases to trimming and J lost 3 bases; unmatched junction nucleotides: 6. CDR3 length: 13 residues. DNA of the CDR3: TGCAGTGTCCCGAGACAGGGCTACAATGAGCAGTTCTTC. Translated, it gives CSVPRQGYNEQFF.

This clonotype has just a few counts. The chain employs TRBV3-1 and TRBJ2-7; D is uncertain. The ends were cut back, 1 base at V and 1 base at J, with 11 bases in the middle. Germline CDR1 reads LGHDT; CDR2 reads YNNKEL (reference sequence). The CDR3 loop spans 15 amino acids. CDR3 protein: CASSQAGDRSYEQYF. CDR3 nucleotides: TGTGCCAGCAGCCAAGCTGGGGATCGGTCCTACGAGCAGTACTTC.

CDR3 in amino acids: CASSLNPGTYEQYF. CDR3 coding DNA: TGTGCCAGCAGCTTGAATCCAGGGACCTACGAGCAGTACTTC. The chain combines TRBV5-4 with TRBJ2-7; a weak D match, TRBD1 (5 bases). Trimming stripped 1 base from V and 2 bases from J, with 10 bases between. Germline V CDR1 and CDR2: SGHNT, YYREEE (reference sequence). The CDR3 covers 14 residues.

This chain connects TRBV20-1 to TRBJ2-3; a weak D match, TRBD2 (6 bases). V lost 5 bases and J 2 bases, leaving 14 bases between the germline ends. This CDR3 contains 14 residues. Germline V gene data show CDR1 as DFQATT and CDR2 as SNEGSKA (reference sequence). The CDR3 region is CSALPLAYTDTQYF. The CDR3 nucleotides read TGCAGTGCTCTCCCACTAGCTTACACAGATACGCAGTATTTT.

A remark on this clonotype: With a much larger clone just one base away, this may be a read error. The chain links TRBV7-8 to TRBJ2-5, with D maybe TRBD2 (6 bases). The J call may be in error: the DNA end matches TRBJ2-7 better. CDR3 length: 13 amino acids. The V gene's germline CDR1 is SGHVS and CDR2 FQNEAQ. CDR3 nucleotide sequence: TGTGCCAACAGCTTAGGGACTGTTTACGAGCAGTACTTC. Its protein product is CANSLGTVYEQYF.

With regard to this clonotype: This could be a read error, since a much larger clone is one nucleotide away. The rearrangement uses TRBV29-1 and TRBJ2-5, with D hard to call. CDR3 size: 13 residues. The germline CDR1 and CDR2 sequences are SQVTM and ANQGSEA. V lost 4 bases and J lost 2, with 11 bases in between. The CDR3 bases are TGCAGCGTTGGCAGCGTAAATCAAGAGACCCAGTACTTC. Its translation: CSVGSVNQETQYF.

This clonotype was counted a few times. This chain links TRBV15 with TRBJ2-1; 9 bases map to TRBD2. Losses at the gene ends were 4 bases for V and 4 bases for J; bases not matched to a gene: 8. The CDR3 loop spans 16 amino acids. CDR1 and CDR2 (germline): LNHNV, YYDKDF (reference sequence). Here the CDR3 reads CATSIAGAEKYNEQFF. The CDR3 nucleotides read TGTGCCACCAGCATAGCGGGGGCAGAAAAATACAATGAGCAGTTCTTC.

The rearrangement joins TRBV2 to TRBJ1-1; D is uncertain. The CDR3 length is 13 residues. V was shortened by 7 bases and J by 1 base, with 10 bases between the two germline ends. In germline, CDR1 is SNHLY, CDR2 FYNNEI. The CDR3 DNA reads TGTGCCAGCAAGGGCCAGCAGAACACTGAAGCTTTCTTT. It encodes CASKGQQNTEAFF.

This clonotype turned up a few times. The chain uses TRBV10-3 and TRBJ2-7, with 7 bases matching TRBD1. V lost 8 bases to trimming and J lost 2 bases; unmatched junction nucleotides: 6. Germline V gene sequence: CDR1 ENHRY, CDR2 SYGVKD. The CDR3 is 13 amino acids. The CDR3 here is CAISTGAAYEQYF. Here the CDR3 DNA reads TGTGCCATCTCAACAGGGGCGGCCTACGAGCAGTACTTC.

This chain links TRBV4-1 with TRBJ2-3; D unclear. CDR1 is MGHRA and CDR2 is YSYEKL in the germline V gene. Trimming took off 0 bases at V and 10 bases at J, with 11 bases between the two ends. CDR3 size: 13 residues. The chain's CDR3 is CASSQDQAEPQYF. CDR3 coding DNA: TGCGCCAGCAGCCAAGATCAGGCGGAGCCGCAGTATTTT.

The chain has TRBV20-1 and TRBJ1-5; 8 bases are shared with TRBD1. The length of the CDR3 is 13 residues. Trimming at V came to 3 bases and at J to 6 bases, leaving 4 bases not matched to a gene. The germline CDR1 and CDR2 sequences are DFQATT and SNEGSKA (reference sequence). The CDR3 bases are TGCAGTGCTAGGCAGGGGGCGGCTCAGCCCCAGCATTTT. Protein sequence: CSARQGAAQPQHF.

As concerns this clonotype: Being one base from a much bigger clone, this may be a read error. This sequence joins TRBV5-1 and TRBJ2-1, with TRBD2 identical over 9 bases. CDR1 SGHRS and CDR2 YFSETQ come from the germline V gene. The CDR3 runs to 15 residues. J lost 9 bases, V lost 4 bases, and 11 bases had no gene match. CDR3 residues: CASSLLAGGDSEQFF. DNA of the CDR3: TGCGCCAGCAGCCTCCTCGCGGGAGGGGACAGTGAGCAGTTCTTC.

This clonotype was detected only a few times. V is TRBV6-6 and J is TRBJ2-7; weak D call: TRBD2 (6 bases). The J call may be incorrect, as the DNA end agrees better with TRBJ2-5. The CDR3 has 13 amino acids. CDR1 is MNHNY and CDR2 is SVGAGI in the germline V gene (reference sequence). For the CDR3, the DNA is TGTGCCAGTTGGGGGGAAAGCCTAGAGACCCAGTACTTC. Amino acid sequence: CASWGESLETQYF.

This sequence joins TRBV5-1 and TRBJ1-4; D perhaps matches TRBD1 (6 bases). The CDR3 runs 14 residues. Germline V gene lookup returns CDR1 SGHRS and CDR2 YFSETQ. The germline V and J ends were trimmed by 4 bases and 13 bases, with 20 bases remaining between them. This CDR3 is CASSRTSGQSPLFF. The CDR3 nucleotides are TGCGCCAGCAGCCGGACATCGGGACAAAGTCCACTGTTTTTT.